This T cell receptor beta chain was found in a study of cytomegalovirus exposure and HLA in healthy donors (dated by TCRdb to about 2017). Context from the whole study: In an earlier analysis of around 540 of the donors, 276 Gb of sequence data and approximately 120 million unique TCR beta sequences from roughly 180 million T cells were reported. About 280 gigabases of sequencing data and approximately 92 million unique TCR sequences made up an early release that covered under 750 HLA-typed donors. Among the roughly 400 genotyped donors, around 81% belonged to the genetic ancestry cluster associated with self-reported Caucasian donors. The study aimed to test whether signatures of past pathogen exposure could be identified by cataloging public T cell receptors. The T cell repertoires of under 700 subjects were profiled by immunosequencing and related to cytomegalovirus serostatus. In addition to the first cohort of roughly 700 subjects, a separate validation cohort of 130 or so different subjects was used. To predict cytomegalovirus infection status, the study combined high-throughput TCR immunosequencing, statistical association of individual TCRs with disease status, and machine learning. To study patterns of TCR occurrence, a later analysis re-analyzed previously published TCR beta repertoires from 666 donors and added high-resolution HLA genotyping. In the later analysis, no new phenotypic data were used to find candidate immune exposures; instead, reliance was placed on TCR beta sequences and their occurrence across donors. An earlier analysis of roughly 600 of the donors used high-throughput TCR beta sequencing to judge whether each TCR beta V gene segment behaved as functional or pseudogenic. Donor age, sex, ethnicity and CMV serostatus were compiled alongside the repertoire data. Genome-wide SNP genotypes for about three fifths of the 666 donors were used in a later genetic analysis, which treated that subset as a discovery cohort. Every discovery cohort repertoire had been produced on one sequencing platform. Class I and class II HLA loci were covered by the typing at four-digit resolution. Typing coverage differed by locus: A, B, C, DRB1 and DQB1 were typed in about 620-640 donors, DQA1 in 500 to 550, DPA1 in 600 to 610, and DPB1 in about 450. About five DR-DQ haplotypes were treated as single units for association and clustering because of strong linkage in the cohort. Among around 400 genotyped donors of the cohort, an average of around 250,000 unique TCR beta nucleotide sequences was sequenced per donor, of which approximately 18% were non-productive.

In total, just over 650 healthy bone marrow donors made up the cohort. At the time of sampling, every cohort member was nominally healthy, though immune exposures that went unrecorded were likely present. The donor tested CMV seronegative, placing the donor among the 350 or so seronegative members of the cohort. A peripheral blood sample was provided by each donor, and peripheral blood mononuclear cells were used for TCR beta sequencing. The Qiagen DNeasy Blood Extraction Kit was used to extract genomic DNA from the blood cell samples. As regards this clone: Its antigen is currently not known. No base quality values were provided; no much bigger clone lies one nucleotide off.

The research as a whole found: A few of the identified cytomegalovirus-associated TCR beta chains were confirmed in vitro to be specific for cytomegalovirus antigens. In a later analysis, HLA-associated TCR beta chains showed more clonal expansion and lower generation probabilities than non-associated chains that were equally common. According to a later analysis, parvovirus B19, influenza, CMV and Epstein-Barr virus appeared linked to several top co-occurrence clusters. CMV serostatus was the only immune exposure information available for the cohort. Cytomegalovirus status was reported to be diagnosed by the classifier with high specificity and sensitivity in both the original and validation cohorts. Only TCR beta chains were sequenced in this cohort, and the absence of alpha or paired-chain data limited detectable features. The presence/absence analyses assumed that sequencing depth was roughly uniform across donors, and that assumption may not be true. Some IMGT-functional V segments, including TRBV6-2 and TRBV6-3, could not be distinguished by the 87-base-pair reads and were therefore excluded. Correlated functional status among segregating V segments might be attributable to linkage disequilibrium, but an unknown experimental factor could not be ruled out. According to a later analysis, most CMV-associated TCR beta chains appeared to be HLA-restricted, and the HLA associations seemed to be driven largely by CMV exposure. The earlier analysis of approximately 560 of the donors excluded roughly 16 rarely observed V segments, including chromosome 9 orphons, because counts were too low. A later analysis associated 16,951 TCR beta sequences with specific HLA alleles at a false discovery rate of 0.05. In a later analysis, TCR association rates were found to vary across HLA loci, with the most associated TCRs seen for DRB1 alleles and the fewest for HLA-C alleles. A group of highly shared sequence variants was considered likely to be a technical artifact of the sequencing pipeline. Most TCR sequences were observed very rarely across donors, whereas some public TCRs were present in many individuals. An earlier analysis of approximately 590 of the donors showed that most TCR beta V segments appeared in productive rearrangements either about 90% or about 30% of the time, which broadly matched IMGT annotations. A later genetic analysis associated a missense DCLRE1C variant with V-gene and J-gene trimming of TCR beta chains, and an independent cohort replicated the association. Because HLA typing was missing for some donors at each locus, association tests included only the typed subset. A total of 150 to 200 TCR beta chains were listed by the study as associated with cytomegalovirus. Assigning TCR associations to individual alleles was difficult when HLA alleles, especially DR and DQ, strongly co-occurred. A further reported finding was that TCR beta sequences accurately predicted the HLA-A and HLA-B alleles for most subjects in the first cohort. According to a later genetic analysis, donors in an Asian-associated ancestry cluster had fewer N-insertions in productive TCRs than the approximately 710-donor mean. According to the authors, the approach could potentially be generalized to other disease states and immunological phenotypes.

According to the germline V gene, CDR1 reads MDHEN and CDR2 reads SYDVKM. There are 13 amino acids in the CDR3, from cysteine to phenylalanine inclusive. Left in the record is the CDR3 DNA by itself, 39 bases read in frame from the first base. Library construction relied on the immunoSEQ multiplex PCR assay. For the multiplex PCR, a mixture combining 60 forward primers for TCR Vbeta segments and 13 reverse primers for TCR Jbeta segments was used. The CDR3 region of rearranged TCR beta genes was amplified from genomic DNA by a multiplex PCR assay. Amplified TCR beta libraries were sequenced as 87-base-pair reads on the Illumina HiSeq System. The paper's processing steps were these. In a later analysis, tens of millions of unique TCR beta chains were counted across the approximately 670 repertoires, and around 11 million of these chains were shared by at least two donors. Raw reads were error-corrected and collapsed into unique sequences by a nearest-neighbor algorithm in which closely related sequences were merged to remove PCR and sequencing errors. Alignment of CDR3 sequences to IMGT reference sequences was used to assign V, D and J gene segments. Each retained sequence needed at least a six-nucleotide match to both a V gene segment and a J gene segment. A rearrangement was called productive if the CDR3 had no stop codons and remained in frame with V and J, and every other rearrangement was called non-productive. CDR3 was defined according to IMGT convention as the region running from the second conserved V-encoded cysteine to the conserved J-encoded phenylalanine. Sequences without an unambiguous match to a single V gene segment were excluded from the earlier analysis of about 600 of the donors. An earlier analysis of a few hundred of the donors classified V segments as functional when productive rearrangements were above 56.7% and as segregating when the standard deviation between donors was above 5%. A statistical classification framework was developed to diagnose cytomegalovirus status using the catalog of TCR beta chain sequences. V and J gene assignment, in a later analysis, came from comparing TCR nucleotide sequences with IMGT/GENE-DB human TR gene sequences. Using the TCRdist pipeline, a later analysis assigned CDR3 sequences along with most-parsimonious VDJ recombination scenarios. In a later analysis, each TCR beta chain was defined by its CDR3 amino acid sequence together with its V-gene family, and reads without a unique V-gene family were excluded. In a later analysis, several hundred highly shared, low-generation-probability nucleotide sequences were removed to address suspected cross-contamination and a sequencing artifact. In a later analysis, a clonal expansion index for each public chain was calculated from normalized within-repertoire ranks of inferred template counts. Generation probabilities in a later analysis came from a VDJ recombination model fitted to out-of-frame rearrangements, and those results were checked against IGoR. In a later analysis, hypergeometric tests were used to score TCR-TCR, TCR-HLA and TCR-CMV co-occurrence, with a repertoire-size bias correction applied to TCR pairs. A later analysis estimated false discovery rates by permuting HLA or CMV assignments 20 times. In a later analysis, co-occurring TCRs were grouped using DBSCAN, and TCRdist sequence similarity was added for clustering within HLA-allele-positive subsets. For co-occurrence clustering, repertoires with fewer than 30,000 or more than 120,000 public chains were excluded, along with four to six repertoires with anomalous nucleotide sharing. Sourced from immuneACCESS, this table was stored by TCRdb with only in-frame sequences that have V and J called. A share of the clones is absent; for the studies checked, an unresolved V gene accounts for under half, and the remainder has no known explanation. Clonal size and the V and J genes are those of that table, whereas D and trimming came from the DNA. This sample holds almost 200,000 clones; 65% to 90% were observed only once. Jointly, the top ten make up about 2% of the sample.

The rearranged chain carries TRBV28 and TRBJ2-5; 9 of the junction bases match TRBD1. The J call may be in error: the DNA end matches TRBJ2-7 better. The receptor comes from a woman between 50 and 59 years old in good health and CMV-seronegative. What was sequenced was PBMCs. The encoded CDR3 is CASRVQGAYEQYF. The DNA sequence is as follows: TGTGCCAGCAGAGTACAGGGGGCGTACGAGCAGTACTTC.